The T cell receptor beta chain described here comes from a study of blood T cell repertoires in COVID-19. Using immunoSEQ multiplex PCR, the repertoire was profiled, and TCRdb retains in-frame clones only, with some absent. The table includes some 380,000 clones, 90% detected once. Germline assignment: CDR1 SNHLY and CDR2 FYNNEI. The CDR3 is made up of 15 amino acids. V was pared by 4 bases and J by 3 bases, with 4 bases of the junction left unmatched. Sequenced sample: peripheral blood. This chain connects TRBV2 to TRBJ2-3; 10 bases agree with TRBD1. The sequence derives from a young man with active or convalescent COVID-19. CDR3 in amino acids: CASSARTGGTDTQYF. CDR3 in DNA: TGTGCCAGCAGTGCTCGGACAGGGGGGACAGATACGCAGTATTTT.